One sample yielded the 30 T cell receptor beta chains listed below, sequenced in a study of Ad26.COV2.S vaccination and SARS-CoV-2 variants. Treatment given: roughly 18 received Ad26.COV2.S at low or high dose, single or two shots; about five received placebo; per-sample allocation not given. The investigators took samples on day 63 after the first vaccine or placebo injection. Sequencing used immunoSEQ multiplex PCR; TCRdb keeps in-frame clones, though not all of them. Here the sample spans about 400,000 clones, around nine tenths being singletons. The material was peripheral blood, obtained in a trial of Ad26.COV2.S vaccine versus placebo. These receptor sequences come from a person aged 18-65 years who received the Ad26.COV2.S COVID-19 vaccine or a placebo.

This chain uses TRBV5-6 with TRBJ1-2; D unclear. Trimming took 1 base from V and 6 from J, leaving 13 bases between them. The CDR3 covers 14 residues. Germline CDR1 and CDR2: SGHDT and YYEEEE. The CDR3 DNA reads TGTGCCAGCAGCTTGTTTCGTAACACGGATGGCTACACCTTC. It yields the protein CASSLFRNTDGYTF.

CDR3 amino acids: CASSLKGYEQFF. As DNA, the CDR3 is TGTGCCAGCAGCCTAAAGGGCTATGAGCAGTTCTTC. This chain connects TRBV3-1 (or the pseudogene TRBV3-2) to TRBJ2-1; D gene uncertain. The CDR3 is 12 amino acids. Germline-derived CDR1 and CDR2 are LGHDT and YNNKEL (reference sequence). Trimming removed 4 bases at V and 8 bases at J, with 9 bases between.

This chain joins TRBV11-2 and TRBJ1-6; D is ambiguous. V was pared by 8 bases and J by 10 bases, with 24 bases between. From germline, CDR1 is SGHAT and CDR2 FQNNGV. The CDR3 totals 16 residues. The CDR3 DNA follows: TGTGCCAGCGCCAATAGGGTGGGAGCACCGGGGTCACCCCTCCACTTT. It codes for CASANRVGAPGSPLHF.

The V gene is TRBV4-1, the J gene TRBJ1-1; a possible D gene is TRBD1 (5 bases). Germline CDR1 and CDR2: MGHRA and YSYEKL. The CDR3 contains 15 residues. V gave up 4 bases and J gave up 4 bases, with 16 bases separating them. This CDR3 is CASSLQEGRFTEAFF. CDR3 nucleotides: TGCGCCAGCAGCCTCCAAGAGGGGAGGTTCACTGAAGCTTTCTTT.

This clone was detected only a few times. The rearrangement joins TRBV10-1 to TRBJ2-2, with no clear D. CDR1 and CDR2 (germline): WNHNN, SYGVQD (reference sequence). This CDR3 is built from 12 residues. V lost 8 bases, J lost 6 bases, and 10 bases lay in between. The CDR3 loop is CASGSLPGELFF. CDR3 coding DNA: TGCGCCAGCGGCAGTCTCCCCGGGGAGCTGTTTTTT.

V gene TRBV12-5 combines with J gene TRBJ1-1; possible D gene TRBD1, 6 bases. Germline CDR1 LGHNT, CDR2 FRNRAP. The ends were cut back, 0 bases at V and 0 bases at J, with 17 bases in the middle. The CDR3 spans 18 residues. CDR3 sequence: CASGLVLGQRSMNTEAFF. CDR3 nucleotide sequence: TGTGCTAGTGGTTTGGTACTCGGACAGCGAAGCATGAACACTGAAGCTTTCTTT.

The chain links TRBV30 to TRBJ1-5; 7 bases agree with TRBD1. The CDR3 consists of 16 residues. In germline, CDR1 is GTSNPN, CDR2 SVGIG (reference sequence). V lost 1 base to trimming and J lost 2 bases; unmatched junction nucleotides: 8. The CDR3 DNA sequence: TGTGCCTGGAGTGAAAAACAGGGGTGGGGCAATCAGCCCCAGCATTTT. It translates to CAWSEKQGWGNQPQHF. Variable domain in full (rest from reference TRBV30 and TRBJ1-5): SQTIHQWPATLVQPVGSPLSLECTVEGTSNPNLYWYRQAAGRGLQLLFYSVGIGQISSEVPQNLSASRPQDRQFILSSKKLLLSDSGFYLCAWSEKQGWGNQPQHFGDGTRLSIL.

The CDR3: CASTGTHRIPSYGYTF. CDR3 nucleotide sequence: TGTGCCAGTACCGGGACTCACCGGATTCCCTCCTATGGCTACACCTTC. The chain employs TRBV19 and TRBJ1-2, with D possibly TRBD1 on 5 matching bases. Germline CDR1 reads LNHDA; CDR2 reads SQIVND (reference sequence). The CDR3 has 16 residues. V lost 7 bases and J 4 bases, leaving 22 bases between the germline ends.

The DNA of the CDR3 is TGTGCCTGGGTGGCCGGTCTAGCGTCCCCCCCGAAGACCCAGTACTTC. It is translated as CAWVAGLASPPKTQYF. V and J are TRBV30 and TRBJ2-5; possibly TRBD2 for D (6 bases). This CDR3 spans 16 amino acids. With 5 bases removed from V and 6 bases from J, the gap between germline ends came to 25 bases. Germline lookup yields CDR1 GTSNPN and CDR2 SVGIG (reference sequence).

There are a few counts of this clone. The chain joins TRBV5-6 to TRBJ2-7; D is ambiguous. Trimming stripped 2 bases from V and 2 bases from J, with 8 bases between. Germline lookup yields CDR1 SGHDT and CDR2 YYEEEE. The CDR3 totals 13 residues. In DNA form, the CDR3 reads TGTGCCAGCAGCTTCAGGTCACCCTACGAGCAGTACTTC. Its translation is CASSFRSPYEQYF.

This chain links TRBV6-5 with TRBJ1-5; 7 nucleotides agree with TRBD1. Trimming took 0 bases from V and 0 from J; bases not matched to a gene: 2. The CDR3 consists of 16 residues. The germline CDR1 and CDR2 sequences are MNHEY and SVGAGI. CDR3 region: CASSYSTGTSNQPQHF. CDR3 in DNA: TGTGCCAGCAGTTACTCGACAGGGACTAGCAATCAGCCCCAGCATTTT.

The CDR3 protein is CAWSVTVGYEQYF. CDR3 sequence (DNA): TGTGCCTGGAGTGTAACGGTGGGTTACGAGCAGTACTTC. The chain joins TRBV30 to TRBJ2-7; D is unresolved. Trimming pared 0 bases from V and 4 bases from J, leaving 10 bases between. Germline values: CDR1 GTSNPN, CDR2 SVGIG (reference sequence). The CDR3 spans 13 residues.

V usage is TRBV11-2 and J usage is TRBJ1-4, with 11 bases fitting TRBD1. V lost 3 bases to trimming and J lost 7 bases; unmatched junction nucleotides: 4. Germline V gene sequence: CDR1 SGHAT, CDR2 FQNNGV. This CDR3 region has 15 residues. DNA for the CDR3: TGTGCCAGCAGCTTGGACAGGGGGCGACGTGAAAAACTGTTTTTT. Protein sequence: CASSLDRGRREKLFF. Combining the CDR3 with reference TRBV11-2 and TRBJ1-4 gives the whole variable domain EAGVAQSPRYKIIEKRQSVAFWCNPISGHATLYWYQQILGQGPKLLIQFQNNGVVDDSQLPKDRFSAERLKGVDSTLKIQPAKLEDSAVYLCASSLDRGRREKLFFGSGTQLSVL.

The chain uses TRBV24-1 and TRBJ1-1, with unresolved D. CDR3 length: 16 amino acids. CDR1 is KGHDR, CDR2 SFDVKD, per germline. With 9 bases removed from V and 0 bases from J, the gap between germline ends came to 19 bases. This chain's CDR3 is CATLSLGPVMNTEAFF. CDR3 coding DNA: TGTGCCACCCTTAGCTTGGGTCCGGTCATGAACACTGAAGCTTTCTTT.

This chain connects TRBV7-7 to TRBJ2-5; D call uncertain. The V and J ends lost 2 bases and 5 bases respectively, with 9 bases between them. The CDR3 length is 13 residues. Germline lookup yields CDR1 SSHAT and CDR2 FNYEAQ (reference sequence). CDR3 amino acids: CASSLRVRETQYF. The CDR3 DNA reads TGTGCCAGCAGCTTAAGAGTACGGGAGACCCAGTACTTC.

The J gene is TRBJ2-1, the V gene TRBV18; the match to TRBD2 covers 9 bases. Germline CDR1 KGHSH, CDR2 LQKENI. V lost 3 bases and J lost 3; bases outside the gene matches: 9. The length of the CDR3 is 17 residues. As DNA, the CDR3 is TGTGCCAGCTCACCGCTCGATCTAGCGGGATACTACAATGAGCAGTTCTTC. Translating it yields CASSPLDLAGYYNEQFF.

This rearrangement joins TRBV10-3 to TRBJ2-1, with D maybe TRBD1 (5 bases). CDR1 is ENHRY and CDR2 is SYGVKD in the germline V gene. There are 12 residues in the CDR3. Between the trimmed V and J ends, which lost 6 bases and 10 bases, there was a span of 13 bases. As DNA, the CDR3 is TGTGCCATCAGAAGGCAGGGAACAGAGCAGTTCTTC. Residues: CAIRRQGTEQFF.

The chain couples TRBV6-5 to TRBJ2-1; D not certain. CDR3 size: 15 residues. Germline V gives CDR1 MNHEY, CDR2 SVGAGI. V was clipped by 10 bases and J by 0 bases, with 16 bases between them. The CDR3 sequence: CATRLWSPSYNEQFF. The CDR3 DNA is TGTGCCACCCGCCTGTGGTCACCCTCCTACAATGAGCAGTTCTTC.

The chain is built from TRBV9 and TRBJ2-2, with a tentative D call TRBD2 (5 bases). There are 13 residues in the CDR3. Trimming left V 4 bases short and J 8 bases short, with 12 bases between. Germline V gives CDR1 SGDLS, CDR2 YYNGEE. CDR3 coding DNA: TGTGCCAGCAGCCCCGGGGTCCTAGGGGAGCTGTTTTTT. Translating gives CASSPGVLGELFF.

The chain has TRBV6-2 or TRBV6-3 and TRBJ2-3; TRBD2 matches 12 bases. CDR3 length equals 16 residues. From germline, CDR1 is MNHEY and CDR2 SVGEGT. V trimming: 4 bases; J trimming: 0 bases; junction bases outside the gene matches: 2. In nucleotides, the CDR3 is TGTGCCAGCAGTTCCGGACTAGCGGGGAGCACAGATACGCAGTATTTT. It encodes CASSSGLAGSTDTQYF.

The chain recombines TRBV7-2 with TRBJ2-1; tentative D call: TRBD2 (6 bases). The CDR3 covers 15 residues. Germline CDR1 and CDR2: SGHTA and FQGNSA. Trimming cost V 4 bases and J 4 bases, with 14 bases left between them. The CDR3, as DNA: TGTGCCAGCAGCTCTGGGGGGAGCCCGTACAATGAGCAGTTCTTC. Residues: CASSSGGSPYNEQFF.

The chain employs TRBV15 and TRBJ1-4; TRBD1 is a possible D gene (5 bases). The CDR3 is made up of 16 amino acids. Germline V CDR1 and CDR2: LNHNV, YYDKDF (reference sequence). The V end lost 3 bases, the J end lost 5 bases, and 16 bases lay between the germline ends. CDR3 loop: CATSSMRGGGNEKLFF. CDR3 in DNA: TGTGCCACCAGCAGCATGAGGGGCGGAGGGAATGAAAAACTGTTTTTT.

In DNA form, the CDR3 reads TGTGCCAGCTCACCGACAGGAAGTGAAGCTTTCTTT. Translated, it gives CASSPTGSEAFF. This chain joins TRBV18 and TRBJ1-1; a weak D match, TRBD1 (6 bases). V was cut by 3 bases and J by 7 bases, with 9 bases left in between. CDR1 and CDR2 (germline): KGHSH, LQKENI. The CDR3 loop spans 12 amino acids.

The V gene is TRBV6-9, the J gene TRBJ2-4; D perhaps matches TRBD2 (6 bases). This CDR3 is built from 16 residues. Deletions cut 0 bases from V and 3 bases from J, with 12 bases between. The germline V gene has CDR1 MNHGY and CDR2 SVAAGI. CDR3 in DNA: TGTGCCAGCAGTTATTCGGAGGGAAGGAGCAAAAACATTCAGTACTTC. Its protein is CASSYSEGRSKNIQYF.

The rearrangement uses TRBV29-1 and TRBJ1-5; possibly TRBD1 for D (5 bases). This CDR3 comprises 13 residues. Between the trimmed V and J ends, which lost 5 bases and 4 bases, there was a span of 12 bases. Germline CDR1 reads SQVTM; CDR2 reads ANQGSEA. The CDR3 reads CSVIETVNQPQHF. CDR3 DNA sequence: TGCAGCGTTATTGAGACAGTTAATCAGCCCCAGCATTTT.

The chain links TRBV25-1 to TRBJ2-5; 7 bases fit TRBD1. The V gene end was trimmed by 2 bases and the J gene end by 5 bases; junction bases not matched to a gene: 2. Germline values: CDR1 MGHDK, CDR2 SYGVNS. The CDR3 is made up of 13 amino acids. The CDR3 here is CASSEGTAETQYF. In nucleotides, the CDR3 is TGTGCCAGCAGTGAAGGGACAGCGGAGACCCAGTACTTC. Drawing the rest from reference TRBV25-1 and TRBJ2-5, the complete variable domain is EADIYQTPRYLVIGTGKKITLECSQTMGHDKMYWYQQDPGMELHLIHYSYGVNSTEKGDLSSESTVSRIRTEHFPLTLESARPSHTSQYLCASSEGTAETQYFGPGTRLLVL.

The chain links TRBV12-3 or TRBV12-4 to TRBJ2-2; D is undetermined. The V end was cut by 2 bases, the J end by 2 bases, with 3 bases between. CDR3 size: 13 residues. CDR3 sequence reads: CASSLRNTGELFF. For the CDR3, the DNA is TGTGCCAGCAGTTTACGAAACACCGGGGAGCTGTTTTTT.

The chain combines TRBV25-1 with TRBJ1-1; weak D call: TRBD1 (6 bases). Germline V lookup: CDR1 MGHDK, CDR2 SYGVNS. V was shortened by 4 bases and J by 4 bases, with 13 bases between the two germline ends. This CDR3 is built from 14 residues. The CDR3 coding sequence is TGTGCCAGCAGTGGAAACAGGGCTGCCACTGAAGCTTTCTTT. Residues: CASSGNRAATEAFF. Complete variable domain (other parts from reference TRBV25-1 and TRBJ1-1): EADIYQTPRYLVIGTGKKITLECSQTMGHDKMYWYQQDPGMELHLIHYSYGVNSTEKGDLSSESTVSRIRTEHFPLTLESARPSHTSQYLCASSGNRAATEAFFGQGTRLTVV.

The chain couples TRBV11-3 to TRBJ2-3, with D maybe TRBD1 (5 bases). Germline V gives CDR1 SGHNT, CDR2 YENEEA. The V end was cut by 0 bases, the J end by 3 bases, with 10 bases between. The CDR3 has 15 residues. The CDR3 reads CASSLDGGHTDTQYF. In DNA, the CDR3 is TGTGCCAGCAGCTTAGATGGCGGACATACAGATACGCAGTATTTT.

As to this clone: Other DNA sequences within the sample encode an identical CDR3. The rearrangement joins TRBV20-1 to TRBJ2-7, with D possibly being TRBD2 (6 bases). The germline V gene encodes CDR1 DFQATT and CDR2 SNEGSKA (reference sequence). This CDR3 contains 11 residues. The V end was cut by 3 bases, the J end by 4 bases, with 7 bases between. The DNA of the CDR3 is TGCAGTGCTAGTCGGGGGTACGAGCAGTACTTC. Amino acid sequence: CSASRGYEQYF.